The present T cell receptor beta chain was sequenced within a study of radiotherapy plus CTLA-4 blockade in lung cancer (dated 2018 in TCRdb). Looking at the study overall: Among the enrolled patients, roughly 17% had an objective response, and 31% reached disease control. Paper-wide results and their limitations: The strongest predictors of response, as reported, were early dynamic changes in blood T cell clones along with a rise in serum interferon-beta after radiation. After treatment with radiotherapy and ipilimumab, TCR clones that originated in tumors expanded in peripheral blood.

This clone was observed a single time. Its recognized antigen is unknown. No much larger clone exists at a distance of one base, and base qualities are not known. In this study, focal radiation therapy paired with CTLA-4 blockade (ipilimumab) was tested in patients who had chemo-refractory metastatic non-small-cell lung cancer. Preparation of the library involved the immunoSEQ multiplex PCR assay. TCRdb took over this immuneACCESS table, retaining in-frame rearrangements with V and J assigned. Such tables are incomplete; in checked studies, under half of the missing clones stem from an unresolved V gene, and the remainder is unexplained. A total of 60,000 to 75,000 clones appear in this sample, approximately 76% of them only once. Jointly, the top ten make up about 17% of the sample. As encoded in the germline V gene, CDR1 is SGHVS while CDR2 is FQNEAQ. Inclusive of the bounding cysteine and phenylalanine, the CDR3 is 14 residues long. Left in the record is the CDR3 DNA by itself, 42 bases read in frame from the first base. V lost 6 bases and J lost 1 base; the stretch between them is 10 bases long.

The sequence was obtained from a human donor with non-small cell lung cancer whose response to radiotherapy plus ipilimumab could not be evaluated. Some clones in this sample may be carry-over from other donors' samples. The sample in question was peripheral blood, obtained from a patient treated with radiotherapy plus ipilimumab. Recombination linked TRBV7-8 to TRBJ1-5; tentative D gene TRBD1, with 6 bases matching. CDR3 region: CASRLGASNQPQHF. At the DNA level, the sequence is TGTGCCAGCAGATTGGGGGCAAGCAATCAGCCCCAGCATTTT.